The rows below give T cell receptor beta chains drawn from one sample of a study of blood T cell repertoires in COVID-19. Some clones are missing from TCRdb's copy, which holds only in-frame ones; the method was immunoSEQ multiplex PCR. The profile shows 84,000 or so clones, approximately 86% of them singletons. The sequencing sample was made of peripheral blood. These receptors originate from a woman between 70 and 85 years old with active or convalescent COVID-19. Both conserved end residues are trimmed from each CDR3.

v_gene	CDR3aa
TRBV29-1	SVEDQGTGGFGYT
TRBV7-2	ASSTDRSNYGYT
TRBV5-1	ASSLGQRGELF
TRBV19	ASSTQGNSNQPQH
TRBV5-6	ASSSDRGRRNEKLF
TRBV6-5	ASSLRDWGGYT
TRBV19	ASSILLGSTEAF
TRBV7-2	ASSLGWGQTYNEQF
TRBV5-1	ASSLNGLNTGELF
TRBV2	ASGELFYEQY
TRBV6-1	ASSETTPRDGYT
TRBV3-1/TRBV3-2	ASSQFRGPGAKTQY
TRBV7-2	ASSFGGNYGYT
TRBV25-1	ASSERTGKYQETQY
TRBV5-4	ASSLGSGGSNSPLH
TRBV3-1/TRBV3-2	ASSPPQLAGNTIY
TRBV24-1	ATSDIRSSGDEQF
TRBV4-2	ASSQELRDSYNEQF
TRBV5-5	ASSLVGTGNYGYT
TRBV20-1	SFFINYGYT
TRBV5-1	ASSLMTVGSSYNSPLH
TRBV5-1	ASSGGTGAYEQY
TRBV6-5	ASIGRQGSGSPLH
TRBV19	ASSDREQAF
TRBV6-5	ASSQIAGAPGAD
TRBV27	ASSGGAYSNQPQH
TRBV7-2	ASSLSGNTIY
TRBV4-1	ASSQDRGGDGYT
TRBV19	ASSIVGANNEQF
TRBV6-2/TRBV6-3	ASSYPRAGEGYT
TRBV5-4	ASSWLQGNTEAF
TRBV19	ASSIGTYNTGELF
TRBV5-6	ASSFSTGLLGGYT
TRBV7-2	ASSPQGASGYT
TRBV20-1	SASWIGEEYNQPQH
TRBV28	ASSSLGSGTGGYYNEQF
TRBV6-4	ASSEYMSGYGYT
TRBV19	ASSPGQGPYEQY
TRBV12-3/TRBV12-4	ASSLGTTGELF
TRBV12-3/TRBV12-4	ASSLDTLGPQH
TRBV24-1	ATSTGYGYT
TRBV7-2	ASSWDRDGGGELF
TRBV19	ASSTYRGDSDEQF
TRBV21-1	ASSKDGGDGYT
TRBV5-6	ASSFPGTWGVQETQY
TRBV3-1/TRBV3-2	ASSPGQKNEKLF
TRBV6-6	ASSRGYNEQF
TRBV5-1	ASSLSSGNEKLF
TRBV7-2	ASSVSGAMDTQY
TRBV7-9	ASSQGQGELNYGYT
TRBV19	ASSIDPARANTEAF
TRBV28	ASSPGTSGATYNEQF
TRBV5-1	ASRQGTVNTEAF
TRBV7-9	ASSLGAGGRASTDTQY
TRBV6-2/TRBV6-3	ASSLGQASYGYT
TRBV11-2	ASSLYSYNSPLH
TRBV7-9	ASSQDNGPQH
TRBV5-1	ASSSGTGAYEQY
TRBV18	ASSPPRRDEQF
TRBV5-1	ASSQTGTGNTIY